The clone carrying this T cell receptor beta chain was recorded at least ten times. The sample's time point: newly diagnosed GD, antithyroid drugs for less than 3 months. PBMC-derived RNA was used for the TCR library. Both iRepertoire HTBI primers and Arm-PCR of CDR3 regions were used to build the TCR beta libraries. TCRdb called the multiplex PCR reads again in MiXCR, with one record for every CDR3 protein. The sample records more than 400,000 distinct CDR3 sequences, approximately 16% being singletons. This specimen belongs to a study of regulatory T cells in long-lasting Graves disease. V lost 6 bases and J 5 bases, leaving 10 bases between the germline ends. The length of the CDR3 is 11 residues. CDR1 and CDR2 from the germline V gene are DFQATT and SNEGSKA (reference sequence). The same specimen was also included in a second study, on T cells in Graves' hyperthyroidism and ophthalmopathy.

The sequence came from a woman younger than 45 with Graves disease. The chain recombines TRBV20-1 with TRBJ2-5, with D uncertain. Sequences were derived from peripheral blood mononuclear cells (PBMCs), sampled at new diagnosis, from a patient treated with antithyroid drugs. Written as DNA, the CDR3 is TGCAGTGCCCAGGTCGGGGAGACCCAGTACTTC. This translates into CSAQVGETQYF.